The text below deals with one T cell receptor (beta chain). Antigen unknown. Germline and junction disagree at one end, which may indicate a read error. Exclusion criteria comprised other autoimmune diseases, uncontrolled infections, pregnancy or lactation in patients. The data were taken from a study of Graves' ophthalmopathy and Graves' hyperthyroidism. Amplification targeted the TCR beta CDR3 regions, with RNA transcripts as the source material. An opening RT-PCR round employed HTBI primers and preceded a second-round multiplex PCR. MiXCR, applied by TCRdb to the multiplex PCR reads, yields one record per CDR3 protein. The data hold about 480,000 distinct CDR3 sequences, with around 15% observed a single time. Study-wide results and caveats: Progression of ophthalmopathy was predicted by the model with about 66% sensitivity and about 72% specificity. Detected in blood as well were most expanded thyroid clonotypes with frequency above 0.001.

The CDR3 runs 15 residues. Sequences were obtained from blood. This sequence joins TRBV12-3 or TRBV12-4 and TRBJ2-7, with 12 bases aligning to TRBD2. The receptor was derived from a woman aged 30 to 39 with Graves' ophthalmopathy. The CDR3 region is CASSKLAGGSHEQYF. CDR3 nucleotides: TGTGCCAGCAGCAAACTAGCGGGAGGCTCCCACGAGCAGTACTTC.